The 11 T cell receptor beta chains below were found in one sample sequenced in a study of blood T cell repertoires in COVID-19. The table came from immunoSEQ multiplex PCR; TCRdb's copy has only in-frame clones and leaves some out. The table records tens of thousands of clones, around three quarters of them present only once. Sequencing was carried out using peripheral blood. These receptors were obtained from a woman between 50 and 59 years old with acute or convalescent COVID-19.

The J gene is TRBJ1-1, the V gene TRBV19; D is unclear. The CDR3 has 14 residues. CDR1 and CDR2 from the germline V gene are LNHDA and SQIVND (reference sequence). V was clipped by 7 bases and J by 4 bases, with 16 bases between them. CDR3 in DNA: TGTGCCAGTAAAGTGGCGATGACGGGCACTGAAGCTTTCTTT. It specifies CASKVAMTGTEAFF.

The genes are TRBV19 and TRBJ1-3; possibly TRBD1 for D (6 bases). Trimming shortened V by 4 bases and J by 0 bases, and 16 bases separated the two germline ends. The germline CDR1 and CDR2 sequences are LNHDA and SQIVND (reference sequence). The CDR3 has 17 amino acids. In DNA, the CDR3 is TGTGCCAGTAGTAACCTCCGACAGGCCTACTCTGGAAACACCATATATTTT. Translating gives CASSNLRQAYSGNTIYF.

In DNA, the CDR3 is TGCGCCAGCAGCCATGATACTAGCACCGGGGAGCTGTTTTTT. This sequence encodes CASSHDTSTGELFF. The chain recombines TRBV4-3 with TRBJ2-2; maybe TRBD2 (5 bases). From germline, CDR1 is LGHNA and CDR2 YSLEER. V lost 3 bases and J lost 4, with 9 bases in between. The CDR3 consists of 14 residues.

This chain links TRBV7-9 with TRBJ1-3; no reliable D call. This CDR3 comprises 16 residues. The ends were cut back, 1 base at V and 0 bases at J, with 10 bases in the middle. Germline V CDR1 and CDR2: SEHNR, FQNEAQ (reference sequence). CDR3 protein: CASSLGAGSSGNTIYF. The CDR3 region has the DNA TGTGCCAGCAGCTTAGGGGCGGGGAGCTCTGGAAACACCATATATTTT.

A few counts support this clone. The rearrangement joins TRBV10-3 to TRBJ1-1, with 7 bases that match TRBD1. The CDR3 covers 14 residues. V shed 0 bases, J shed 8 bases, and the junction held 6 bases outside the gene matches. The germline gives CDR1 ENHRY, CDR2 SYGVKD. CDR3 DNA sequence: TGTGCCATCAGTGAGTCGTTTGAGGGGGCAGAAGCTTTCTTT. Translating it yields CAISESFEGAEAFF.

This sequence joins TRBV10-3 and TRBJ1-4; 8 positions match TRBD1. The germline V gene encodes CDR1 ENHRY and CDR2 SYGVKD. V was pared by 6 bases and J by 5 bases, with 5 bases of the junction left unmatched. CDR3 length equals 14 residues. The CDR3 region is CAIRATGVNEKLFF. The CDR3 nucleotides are TGTGCCATCAGAGCGACAGGGGTAAATGAAAAACTGTTTTTT.

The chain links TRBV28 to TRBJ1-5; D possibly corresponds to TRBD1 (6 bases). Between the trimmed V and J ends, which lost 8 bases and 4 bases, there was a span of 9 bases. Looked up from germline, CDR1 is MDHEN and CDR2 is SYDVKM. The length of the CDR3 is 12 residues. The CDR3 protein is CASSTGNQPQHF. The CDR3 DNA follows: TGTGCCAGCTCTACAGGGAATCAGCCCCAGCATTTT.

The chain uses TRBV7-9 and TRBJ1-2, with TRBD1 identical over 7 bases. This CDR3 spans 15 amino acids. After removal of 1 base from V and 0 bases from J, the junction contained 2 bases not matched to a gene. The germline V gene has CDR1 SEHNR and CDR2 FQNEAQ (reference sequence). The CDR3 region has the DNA TGTGCCAGCAGCTTAGAGGGGGCCCCTAACTATGGCTACACCTTC. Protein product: CASSLEGAPNYGYTF.

CDR3 bases: TGTGCCAGTAGTATCGGACAGACGCCTCGGGAGACCCAGTACTTC. Translated: CASSIGQTPRETQYF. The rearrangement uses TRBV19 and TRBJ2-5; D is possibly TRBD1 (6 bases). Trimming left V 3 bases short and J 5 bases short, with 16 bases between. From germline, CDR1 is LNHDA and CDR2 SQIVND (reference sequence). The CDR3 has 15 residues.

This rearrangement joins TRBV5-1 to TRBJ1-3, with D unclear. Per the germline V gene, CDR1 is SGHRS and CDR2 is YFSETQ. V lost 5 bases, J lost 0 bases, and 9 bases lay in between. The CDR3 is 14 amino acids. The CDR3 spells CASSENLSGNTIYF. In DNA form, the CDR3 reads TGCGCCAGCAGTGAGAACCTCTCTGGAAACACCATATATTTT.

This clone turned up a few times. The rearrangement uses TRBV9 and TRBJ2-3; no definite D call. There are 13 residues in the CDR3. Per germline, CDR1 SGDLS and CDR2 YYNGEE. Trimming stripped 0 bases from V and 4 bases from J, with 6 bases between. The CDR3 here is CASSVVDPDTQYF. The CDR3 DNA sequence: TGTGCCAGCAGCGTAGTAGATCCAGATACGCAGTATTTT.